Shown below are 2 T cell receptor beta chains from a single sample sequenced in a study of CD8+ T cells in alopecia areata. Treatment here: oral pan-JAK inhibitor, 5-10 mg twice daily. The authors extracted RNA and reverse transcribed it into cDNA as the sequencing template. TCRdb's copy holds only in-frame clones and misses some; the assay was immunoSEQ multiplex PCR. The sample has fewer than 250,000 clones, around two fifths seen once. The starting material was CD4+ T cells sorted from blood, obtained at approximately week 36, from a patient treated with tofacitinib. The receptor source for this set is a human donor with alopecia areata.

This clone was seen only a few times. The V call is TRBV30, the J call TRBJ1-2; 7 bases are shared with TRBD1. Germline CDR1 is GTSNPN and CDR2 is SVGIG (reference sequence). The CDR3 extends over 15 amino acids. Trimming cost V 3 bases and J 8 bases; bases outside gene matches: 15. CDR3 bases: TGTGCCTGGAGAACCCCCCGACAGGGAGTTTTGGGCTACACCTTC. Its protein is CAWRTPRQGVLGYTF.

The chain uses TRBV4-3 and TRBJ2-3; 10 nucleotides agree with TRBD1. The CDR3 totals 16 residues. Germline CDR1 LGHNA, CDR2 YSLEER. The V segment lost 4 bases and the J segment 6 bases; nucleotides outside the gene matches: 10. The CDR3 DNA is TGCGCCAGCAGCCGCCGGGACAGGGGTCATATGGATACGCAGTATTTT. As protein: CASSRRDRGHMDTQYF.